This T cell receptor (beta chain) was observed in a study of T cell repertoires in cytomegalovirus infection. Study findings and constraints: Dominant in the ex vivo response were TCR beta clonotypes restricted by HLA-C and specific for CMV.

This clonotype was recorded at least ten times. Its target is unknown. The CDR3 has 15 residues. The V gene's germline CDR1 is SGHTA and CDR2 FQGNSA. V gave up 1 base and J gave up 0 bases, with 7 bases separating them. TCRdb ran MiXCR on the reads and lists one entry per CDR3 protein. The sample yields around 330,000 distinct CDR3 sequences, 17% seen once. Sequences were obtained from PBMCs. This TCR came from a human donor in good health (CMV status not recorded). Some clones in this sample may be carry-over from other donors' samples. The V and J genes are TRBV7-2 and TRBJ1-5; D not resolved. The CDR3 sequence: CASSLGRLSNQPQHF. The CDR3 DNA reads as TGTGCCAGCAGCTTAGGAAGACTTAGCAATCAGCCCCAGCATTTT.